This entry lists 32 T cell receptor beta chains sequenced from one sample in a study of blood T cell repertoires in COVID-19. The method was immunoSEQ multiplex PCR; TCRdb's version includes in-frame clones alone and lacks a portion of them. The profile shows 200,000 to 250,000 clones, around 80% of them singletons. Material for sequencing was PBMCs or T cells enriched from blood (not recorded which). The receptor set was obtained from a middle-aged man who had recovered from COVID-19.

The rearrangement uses TRBV5-1 and TRBJ2-3, with D maybe TRBD2 (7 bases). CDR1 and CDR2 (germline): SGHRS, YFSETQ. Trimming pared 4 bases from V and 0 bases from J, leaving 9 bases between. CDR3 length: 14 residues. The CDR3 DNA reads as TGCGCCAGCAGCGGGGGGGCTAGCACAGATACGCAGTATTTT. This sequence encodes CASSGGASTDTQYF.

The chain has TRBV5-4 and TRBJ1-3, with TRBD1 as a possible D gene (6 bases). Trimming took 2 bases from V and 0 from J, leaving 6 bases between them. CDR1 and CDR2 from the germline V gene are SGHNT and YYREEE (reference sequence). CDR3 size: 14 residues. The CDR3 nucleotides read TGTGCCAGCAGCTTACAGGGCTCTGGAAACACCATATATTTT. It specifies CASSLQGSGNTIYF.

The gene calls are TRBV7-6 and TRBJ2-2; D possibly corresponds to TRBD1 (6 bases). The CDR3 runs 17 residues. The germline V gene has CDR1 SGHVS and CDR2 FNYEAQ. Trimming removed 4 bases at V and 0 bases at J, with 15 bases between. CDR3 loop: CASSSYPGTTNTGELFF. In DNA, the CDR3 is TGTGCCAGCAGCTCTTACCCCGGGACAACGAACACCGGGGAGCTGTTTTTT.

The CDR3 nucleotides read TGTGCCAGTACCTCTAGGAAGGCCTATGGCTACACCTTC. Its protein is CASTSRKAYGYTF. This chain joins TRBV19 and TRBJ1-2, with D unclear. This CDR3 spans 13 amino acids. The V gene lost 7 bases and the J gene lost 4 bases, with 13 bases spanning the gap. CDR1 is LNHDA, CDR2 SQIVND, per germline (reference sequence).

This clone was recorded once. The genes are TRBV3-1 (or the pseudogene TRBV3-2) and TRBJ1-2; no definite D call. The length of the CDR3 is 13 residues. The V and J ends lost 0 bases and 5 bases respectively, with 7 bases between them. Germline CDR1 reads LGHDT; CDR2 reads YNNKEL (reference sequence). This CDR3 is CASSQDEDYGYTF. CDR3 in DNA: TGTGCCAGCAGCCAAGACGAGGATTATGGCTACACCTTC.

This chain joins TRBV27 and TRBJ2-1, with D possibly being TRBD1 (7 bases). Trimming left V 1 base short and J 4 bases short, with 14 bases between. The V gene's germline CDR1 is MNHEY and CDR2 SMNVEV (reference sequence). The CDR3 runs 16 residues. The CDR3 region is CASSLWGRGVYNEQFF. The CDR3 bases are TGTGCCAGCAGTTTATGGGGCAGGGGGGTTTACAATGAGCAGTTCTTC.

V gene TRBV9 combines with J gene TRBJ2-1, with 7 bases that match TRBD2. Trimming removed 4 bases from V and 10 bases from J; junction bases left unmatched: 11. This CDR3 is built from 14 residues. Looked up from germline, CDR1 is SGDLS and CDR2 is YYNGEE. CDR3 protein: CASSRDYGGIEQFF. Here the CDR3 DNA reads TGTGCCAGCAGCCGGGACTACGGCGGGATCGAGCAGTTCTTC.

In its sample, this clone was seen a few times. The rearrangement joins TRBV3-1 (or the pseudogene TRBV3-2) to TRBJ2-7; 12 bases are a match to TRBD2. This CDR3 region has 16 residues. Germline trimming cut 4 bases from V and 4 bases from J; bases unmatched to any gene: 8. Germline values: CDR1 LGHDT, CDR2 YNNKEL (reference sequence). The CDR3 DNA sequence: TGTGCCAGCAGCCGCACCCGCGGGACTAGCGGGTACGAGCAGTACTTC. Translation gives CASSRTRGTSGYEQYF.

The chain links TRBV5-1 to TRBJ2-7; 9 nucleotides agree with TRBD2. This CDR3 region has 13 residues. Germline lookup yields CDR1 SGHRS and CDR2 YFSETQ. With 4 bases clipped from V and 3 bases from J, the junction kept 2 bases outside the gene matches. CDR3 DNA sequence: TGCGCCAGCAGCGATAGCGGGGGCTACGAGCAGTACTTC. It translates to CASSDSGGYEQYF.

V gene TRBV24-1 combines with J gene TRBJ2-3; D gene unclear. Germline assignment: CDR1 KGHDR and CDR2 SFDVKD. The V end lost 4 bases, the J end lost 2 bases, and 9 bases lay between the germline ends. This CDR3 has 14 amino acids. In nucleotides, the CDR3 is TGTGCCACCAGTGAACCGGGTGTCACAGATACGCAGTATTTT. It yields the protein CATSEPGVTDTQYF.

V is TRBV29-1 and J is TRBJ1-1; D not resolved. Trimming stripped 4 bases from V and 7 bases from J, with 13 bases between. The CDR3 extends over 12 amino acids. Germline lookup yields CDR1 SQVTM and CDR2 ANQGSEA. For the CDR3, the DNA is TGCAGCGTTGGCGGGCTTAGTGGTGAAGCTTTCTTT. Translating gives CSVGGLSGEAFF.

The chain carries TRBV10-1 and TRBJ2-1, with TRBD2 as a possible D gene (5 bases). V was shortened by 8 bases and J by 3 bases, with 8 bases between the two germline ends. CDR1 is WNHNN and CDR2 is SYGVQD in the germline V gene (reference sequence). The CDR3 runs to 12 residues. CDR3 residues: CASGSSYNEQFF. In nucleotides, the CDR3 is TGCGCCAGCGGGAGCAGCTACAATGAGCAGTTCTTC.

The chain links TRBV30 to TRBJ1-1; possible D gene TRBD1, 5 bases. The CDR3 extends over 16 amino acids. Germline CDR1 is GTSNPN and CDR2 is SVGIG (reference sequence). V was clipped by 2 bases and J by 3 bases, with 19 bases between them. CDR3 nucleotides: TGTGCCTGGAGTCTATCCCGTATAGCCAGGGACACTGAAGCTTTCTTT. This translates into CAWSLSRIARDTEAFF. Using reference TRBV30 and TRBJ1-1 for the parts outside the CDR3, the full variable domain is SQTIHQWPATLVQPVGSPLSLECTVEGTSNPNLYWYRQAAGRGLQLLFYSVGIGQISSEVPQNLSASRPQDRQFILSSKKLLLSDSGFYLCAWSLSRIARDTEAFFGQGTRLTVV.

This chain connects TRBV6-5 to TRBJ2-3; no definite D call. The germline CDR1 and CDR2 sequences are MNHEY and SVGAGI. Trimming shortened V by 7 bases and J by 2 bases, and 13 bases separated the two germline ends. This CDR3 spans 14 amino acids. The CDR3 DNA follows: TGTGCCAGCAAGCCAGGCACGTTCACAGATACGCAGTATTTT. Translated: CASKPGTFTDTQYF.

The V and J genes are TRBV6-1 and TRBJ1-2; TRBD1 might be the D (6 bases). Deletions cut 1 base from V and 5 bases from J, with 17 bases between. Germline loops: CDR1 MNHNS, CDR2 SASEGT. The CDR3 consists of 16 residues. This chain's CDR3 is CASSEEGFRGSYGYTF. In DNA, the CDR3 is TGTGCCAGCAGTGAAGAGGGTTTTAGGGGGAGTTATGGCTACACCTTC.

The chain joins TRBV15 to TRBJ2-1; D is unclear. The CDR3 covers 14 residues. Trimming shortened V by 2 bases and J by 5 bases, and 10 bases separated the two germline ends. Germline V gives CDR1 LNHNV, CDR2 YYDKDF (reference sequence). CDR3 protein: CATSRNPPDNEQFF. CDR3 coding DNA: TGTGCCACCAGCAGAAATCCGCCAGACAATGAGCAGTTCTTC.

The chain recombines TRBV5-1 with TRBJ2-7; no clear D gene. This CDR3 comprises 13 residues. The germline V and J ends were trimmed by 4 bases and 1 base, with 9 bases remaining between them. Per the germline V gene, CDR1 is SGHRS and CDR2 is YFSETQ. This CDR3 reads CASSVSGSYEQYF. The CDR3 DNA reads as TGCGCCAGCAGCGTTTCCGGTTCCTACGAGCAGTACTTC.

The chain couples TRBV5-1 to TRBJ2-5; 13 nucleotides agree with TRBD2. J gave up 2 bases and V 3 bases, and 4 bases lay outside the gene matches. CDR3 length equals 16 residues. Germline V CDR1 and CDR2: SGHRS, YFSETQ. The CDR3 protein is CASSSGTSGAQETQYF. The CDR3 nucleotides read TGCGCCAGCAGCTCAGGGACTAGCGGGGCTCAAGAGACCCAGTACTTC.

The chain couples TRBV5-8 to TRBJ1-2, with a possible D match to TRBD1 (5 bases). Looked up from germline, CDR1 is SGHTS and CDR2 is YDEGEE. The V and J ends lost 6 bases and 3 bases respectively, with 12 bases between them. The CDR3 is 13 residues long. The CDR3 sequence is CASTSSGYYGYTF. The CDR3 coding sequence is TGTGCCAGCACCTCATCAGGGTACTATGGCTACACCTTC. The full variable domain, rest sourced from reference TRBV5-8 and TRBJ1-2, is EAGVTQSPTHLIKTRGQQATLRCSPISGHTSVYWYQQALGLGLQFLLWYDEGEERNRGNFPPRFSGRQFPNYSSELNVNALELEDSALYLCASTSSGYYGYTFGSGTRLTVV.

The table lists this clone with a few counts. CDR3 region: CASSPETRKWTQYF. The CDR3 nucleotides are TGTGCCAGCAGCCCCGAGACTAGAAAATGGACCCAGTACTTC. The chain is built from TRBV7-2 and TRBJ2-5; the D gene is possibly TRBD2 (6 bases). V was clipped by 5 bases and J by 7 bases, with 17 bases between them. CDR3 length equals 14 residues. Germline V lookup: CDR1 SGHTA, CDR2 FQGNSA.

This chain links TRBV7-3 with TRBJ1-1; TRBD1 aligns across 7 bases. Trimming removed 2 bases from V and 5 bases from J; junction bases left unmatched: 11. Germline V gene lookup returns CDR1 SGHTA and CDR2 FQGTGA. The CDR3 has 16 amino acids. CDR3 DNA sequence: TGTGCCAGCAGCTTAGATCTGACAGGGTGGGGAACTGAAGCTTTCTTT. This gives the protein CASSLDLTGWGTEAFF.

J is TRBJ2-1 and V is TRBV10-3, with D possibly TRBD1 on 6 matching bases. The germline gives CDR1 ENHRY, CDR2 SYGVKD. The CDR3 sequence is 14 residues long. The germline V and J ends were trimmed by 4 bases and 2 bases, with 9 bases remaining between them. The CDR3 region has the DNA TGTGCCATCAGTGGCAGGGGCGCCTACAATGAGCAGTTCTTC. Its translation: CAISGRGAYNEQFF.

The chain is built from TRBV30 and TRBJ2-1; D is unclear. The CDR3 contains 14 residues. The germline V gene has CDR1 GTSNPN and CDR2 SVGIG (reference sequence). V was clipped by 5 bases and J by 0 bases, with 11 bases between them. The CDR3 DNA reads as TGTGCCTGGGCAAGCGAGACCTCCTACAATGAGCAGTTCTTC. Its protein is CAWASETSYNEQFF.

The rearrangement uses TRBV20-1 and TRBJ2-5, with D hard to call. The V end lost 3 bases, the J end lost 1 base, and 6 bases lay between the germline ends. This CDR3 contains 12 residues. Germline CDR1 reads DFQATT; CDR2 reads SNEGSKA (reference sequence). CDR3 loop: CSASLLQETQYF. Written as DNA, the CDR3 is TGCAGTGCTAGTCTCCTCCAAGAGACCCAGTACTTC.

This clone showed up many times. The J gene is TRBJ1-5, the V gene TRBV6-5, with D maybe TRBD1 (5 bases). CDR1 and CDR2 (germline): MNHEY, SVGAGI. Trimming left V 11 bases short and J 0 bases short, with 11 bases between. The CDR3 is made up of 13 amino acids. CDR3 protein: CAARDSSNQPQHF. The DNA of the CDR3 is TGTGCCGCCAGGGACTCTAGCAATCAGCCCCAGCATTTT.

The V call is TRBV6-6, the J call TRBJ2-7, with 7 bases identical to TRBD2. The CDR3 has 15 residues. CDR1 is MNHNY, CDR2 SVGAGI, per germline (reference sequence). V shed 6 bases and J 1 base; nucleotides not matched to a gene: 9. In DNA, the CDR3 is TGTGCCAGCAGCCGAATTTCGGGGGGATCCTACGAGCAGTACTTC. Translation: CASSRISGGSYEQYF.

This chain links TRBV5-1 with TRBJ2-5; no reliable D call. Trimming removed 5 bases from V and 5 bases from J, with 16 bases in between. Germline V gene lookup returns CDR1 SGHRS and CDR2 YFSETQ. This CDR3 has 14 residues. The CDR3 DNA sequence: TGCGCCAGCAGTATGGCCGGCGGTCGGGAGACCCAGTACTTC. Translating gives CASSMAGGRETQYF.

The chain joins TRBV15 to TRBJ1-1, with 9 nucleotides matching TRBD1. This CDR3 is built from 16 residues. Germline CDR1 is LNHNV and CDR2 is YYDKDF (reference sequence). Trimming took 0 bases from V and 4 from J; bases not matched to a gene: 6. CDR3 loop: CATSRDQETGGTEAFF. The CDR3 DNA reads as TGTGCCACCAGCAGAGATCAGGAGACAGGGGGCACTGAAGCTTTCTTT.

This clone was observed once. The chain has TRBV4-1 and TRBJ2-7, with TRBD2 matching over 8 bases. This CDR3 is built from 16 residues. Trimming cost V 4 bases and J 0 bases; bases outside gene matches: 8. The germline V gene has CDR1 MGHRA and CDR2 YSYEKL. DNA of the CDR3: TGCGCCAGCAGCCCCTACTTAGCGGGGAGCTCCTACGAGCAGTACTTC. This encodes CASSPYLAGSSYEQYF.

This chain joins TRBV12-3 or TRBV12-4 and TRBJ1-2; TRBD1 matches 8 bases. V trimming: 5 bases; J trimming: 3 bases; junction bases outside the gene matches: 2. This CDR3 has 13 amino acids. The CDR3 is CASSHRGDYGYTF. The CDR3 DNA reads TGTGCCAGCAGTCACAGGGGGGACTATGGCTACACCTTC.

This clone appeared a single time. This chain connects TRBV19 to TRBJ2-7; 12 bases map to TRBD2. Trimming cost V 5 bases and J 7 bases; bases outside gene matches: 9. CDR3 size: 15 residues. Germline-derived CDR1 and CDR2 are LNHDA and SQIVND (reference sequence). Written as DNA, the CDR3 is TGTGCCAGTAGTTCCAGACTAGCGGGAGTGGATGAGCAGTACTTC. It translates to CASSSRLAGVDEQYF. The variable domain in full, completed from reference TRBV19 and TRBJ2-7, reads DGGITQSPKYLFRKEGQNVTLSCEQNLNHDAMYWYRQDPGQGLRLIYYSQIVNDFQKGDIAEGYSVSREKKESFPLTVTSAQKNPTAFYLCASSSRLAGVDEQYFGPGTRLTVT.

This rearrangement joins TRBV19 to TRBJ2-3; 9 bases are a match to TRBD1. The CDR3 is 14 residues long. V lost 7 bases, J lost 2 bases, and 4 bases stayed unmatched. From germline, CDR1 is LNHDA and CDR2 SQIVND (reference sequence). CDR3 sequence reads: CASNWDRATDTQYF. As DNA, the CDR3 is TGTGCCAGTAACTGGGACAGGGCCACAGATACGCAGTATTTT.